The 10 T cell receptor beta chains listed next were all sequenced from one sample in a study of Graves' ophthalmopathy and Graves' hyperthyroidism. RNA transcripts provided the template for amplifying TCR beta CDR3 regions. HTBI-primed first-round RT-PCR preceded second-round multiplex PCR. MiXCR was run by TCRdb on the multiplex PCR reads, yielding one entry per CDR3 protein. The data contain 300,000 to 400,000 distinct CDR3 sequences, roughly a sixth of them singletons. The sequenced sample consisted of peripheral blood. The receptors shown here come from an adult man with Graves' ophthalmopathy.

This clonotype was seen many times. V usage is TRBV4-3 and J usage is TRBJ2-7, with 10 bases lining up with TRBD2. The CDR3 sequence is 14 residues long. Germline V gives CDR1 LGHNA, CDR2 YSLEER. The J segment lost 6 bases and the V segment lost 1 base, leaving 3 bases of the junction unmatched. CDR3 in DNA: TGCGCCAGCAGCCAAGTTACTAGCGGGGTCGAGCAGTACTTC. This gives the protein CASSQVTSGVEQYF.

For the CDR3, the DNA is TGTGCCAGCAGCTCCTCATTAGGGGGACCGATGAGCTCCTACGAGCAGTACTTC. Encoded protein: CASSSSLGGPMSSYEQYF. This rearrangement joins TRBV11-2 to TRBJ2-7; possibly TRBD1 for D (6 bases). The germline V and J ends were trimmed by 4 bases and 0 bases, with 22 bases remaining between them. Germline-derived CDR1 and CDR2 are SGHAT and FQNNGV. The CDR3 covers 18 residues.

In its sample, this clonotype was seen many times. The V call is TRBV9, the J call TRBJ2-7; 7 bases align to TRBD2. The CDR3 runs to 12 residues. With V trimmed by 3 bases and J by 7 bases, 4 bases remained unmatched. Germline V gives CDR1 SGDLS, CDR2 YYNGEE. The DNA for the CDR3 is TGTGCCAGCAGCGGCCGGGGGGAGGAGCAGTACTTC. Translation: CASSGRGEEQYF.

For the CDR3, the DNA is TGTGCCAGCAGTTACCAGAGCAGGGGCTATGGCTACACCTTC. Translated: CASSYQSRGYGYTF. The chain uses TRBV6-2 or TRBV6-3 and TRBJ1-2; D possibly corresponds to TRBD1 (6 bases). CDR1 MNHEY and CDR2 SVGEGT come from the germline V gene. This CDR3 comprises 14 residues. Trimming took 2 bases from V and 4 from J, leaving 11 bases between them.

This clonotype was counted at least ten times. The J gene is TRBJ2-2, the V gene TRBV11-2, with 9 bases matching TRBD1. The CDR3 is 17 residues long. Germline values: CDR1 SGHAT, CDR2 FQNNGV. The V and J ends lost 3 bases and 6 bases, in that order; junction bases with no gene match: 11. The chain's CDR3 is CASSFPPGTGRAGELFF. The CDR3 bases are TGTGCCAGCAGCTTCCCCCCGGGGACAGGGAGGGCCGGGGAGCTGTTTTTT.

The chain links TRBV15 to TRBJ2-5; either TRBD1 or TRBD2 may supply D (5 bases each). The CDR3 is 14 residues long. Germline V gene data show CDR1 as LNHNV and CDR2 as YYDKDF (reference sequence). Trimming pared 4 bases from V and 5 bases from J, leaving 14 bases between. The DNA of the CDR3 is TGTGCCACCAGCACCCCGCGAGGGGAGGAGACCCAGTACTTC. It translates to CATSTPRGEETQYF.

V gene TRBV2 combines with J gene TRBJ2-7; no reliable D call. CDR1 and CDR2 (germline): SNHLY, FYNNEI. The CDR3 extends over 12 amino acids. In DNA form, the CDR3 reads TGTGCTTACCTGGGCTCGGCGTACGAGCAGTACTTC. Protein: CAYLGSAYEQYF.

The V and J genes are TRBV12-3 or TRBV12-4 and TRBJ1-2; D might be TRBD1 (6 bases). The CDR3 has 14 amino acids. The V end lost 6 bases, the J end lost 6 bases, and 17 bases lay between the germline ends. In DNA, the CDR3 is TGTGCCAGCAGGCCTAGGGGGACCTTCCATGGCTACACCTTC. This encodes CASRPRGTFHGYTF.

In its sample, this clonotype was seen many times. This sequence joins TRBV12-3 or TRBV12-4 and TRBJ2-4, with a weak D call TRBD2 (6 bases). This CDR3 comprises 14 residues. The V gene lost 1 base and the J gene lost 7 bases, with 11 bases spanning the gap. The CDR3 region is CASSLGPGTNIQYF. CDR3 coding DNA: TGTGCCAGCAGTTTAGGCCCAGGGACTAACATTCAGTACTTC.

This clonotype was found many times. The chain links TRBV29-1 to TRBJ2-2; D not resolved. Trimming removed 6 bases at V and 2 bases at J, with 13 bases between. Germline assignment: CDR1 SQVTM and CDR2 ANQGSEA. This CDR3 is 14 amino acids long. Here the CDR3 reads CSVSLSLNTGELFF. The DNA of the CDR3 is TGCAGCGTATCCTTGTCACTTAACACCGGGGAGCTGTTTTTT.